This T cell receptor beta chain was obtained from a study of blood T cell repertoires in COVID-19. Study-level background: The United States, Italy and Spain supplied acute and convalescent COVID-19 samples. PBMCs, B-cell-depleted T cells, or T cells were the source of the cDNA or gDNA that made up the material.

The CDR3 is 15 residues long. V lost 6 bases and J lost 2, with 17 bases in between. Germline V CDR1 and CDR2: MNHEY, SVGAGI. Recruited during active infection, patients (from Seattle) were subsequently followed longitudinally. The protocol was immunoSEQ multiplex PCR, while the TCRdb copy is restricted to in-frame clones and leaves out a portion. Here the sample spans about 180,000 clones, over 75% being singletons. The chain couples TRBV6-5 to TRBJ2-7, with D maybe TRBD1 (6 bases). The sequence was collected from a man of 80 years or more with COVID-19, enrolled during active disease. Source material: peripheral blood. CDR3: CASSGTQGSTYEQYF. As DNA, the CDR3 is TGTGCCAGCAGCGGGACACAGGGATCAACCTACGAGCAGTACTTC.